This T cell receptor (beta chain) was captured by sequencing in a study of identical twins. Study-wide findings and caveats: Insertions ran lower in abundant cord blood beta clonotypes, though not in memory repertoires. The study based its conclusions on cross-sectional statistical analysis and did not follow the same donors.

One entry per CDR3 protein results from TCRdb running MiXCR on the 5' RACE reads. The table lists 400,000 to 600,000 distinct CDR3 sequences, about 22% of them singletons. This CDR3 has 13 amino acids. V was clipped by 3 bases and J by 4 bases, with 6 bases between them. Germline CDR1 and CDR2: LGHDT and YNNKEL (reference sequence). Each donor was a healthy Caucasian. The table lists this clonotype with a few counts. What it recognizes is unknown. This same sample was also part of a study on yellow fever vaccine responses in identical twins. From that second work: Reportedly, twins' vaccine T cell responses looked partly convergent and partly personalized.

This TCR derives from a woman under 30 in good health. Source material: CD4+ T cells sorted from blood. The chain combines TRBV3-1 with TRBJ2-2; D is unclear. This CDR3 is CASSQGPTGELFF. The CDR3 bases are TGTGCCAGCAGCCAGGGTCCCACCGGGGAGCTGTTTTTT.